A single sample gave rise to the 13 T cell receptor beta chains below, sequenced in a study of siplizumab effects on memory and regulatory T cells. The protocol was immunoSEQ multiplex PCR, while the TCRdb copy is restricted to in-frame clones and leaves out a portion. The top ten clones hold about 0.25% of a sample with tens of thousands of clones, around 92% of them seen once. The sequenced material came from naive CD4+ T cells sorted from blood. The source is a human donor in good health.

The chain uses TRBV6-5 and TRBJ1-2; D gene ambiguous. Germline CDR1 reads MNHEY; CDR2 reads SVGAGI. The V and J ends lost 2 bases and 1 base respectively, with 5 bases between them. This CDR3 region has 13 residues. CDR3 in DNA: TGTGCCAGCAGTTACAACGTTAACTATGGCTACACCTTC. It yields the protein CASSYNVNYGYTF.

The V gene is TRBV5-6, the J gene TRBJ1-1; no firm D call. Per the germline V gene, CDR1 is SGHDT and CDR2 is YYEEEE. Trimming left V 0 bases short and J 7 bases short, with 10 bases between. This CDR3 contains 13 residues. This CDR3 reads CASSLGTVYEAFF. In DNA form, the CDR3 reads TGTGCCAGCAGCTTGGGTACGGTGTATGAAGCTTTCTTT.

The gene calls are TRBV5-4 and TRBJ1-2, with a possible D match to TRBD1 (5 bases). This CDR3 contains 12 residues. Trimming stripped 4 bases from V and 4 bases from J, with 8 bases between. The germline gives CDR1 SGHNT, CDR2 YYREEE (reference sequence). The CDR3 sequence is CASSQGLYGYTF. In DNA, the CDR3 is TGTGCCAGCAGCCAGGGCCTCTATGGCTACACCTTC.

The CDR3 region is CASSWTGDGNQPQHF. CDR3 DNA: TGCGCCAGCAGCTGGACAGGGGATGGCAATCAGCCCCAGCATTTT. This chain uses TRBV5-1 with TRBJ1-5; 9 bases map to TRBD1. Trimming removed 3 bases from V and 2 bases from J; junction bases left unmatched: 3. CDR1 is SGHRS and CDR2 is YFSETQ in the germline V gene. The CDR3 has 15 residues. Complete variable domain (other parts from reference TRBV5-1 and TRBJ1-5): KAGVTQTPRYLIKTRGQQVTLSCSPISGHRSVSWYQQTPGQGLQFLFEYFSETQRNKGNFPGRFSGRQFSNSRSEMNVSTLELGDSALYLCASSWTGDGNQPQHFGDGTRLSIL.

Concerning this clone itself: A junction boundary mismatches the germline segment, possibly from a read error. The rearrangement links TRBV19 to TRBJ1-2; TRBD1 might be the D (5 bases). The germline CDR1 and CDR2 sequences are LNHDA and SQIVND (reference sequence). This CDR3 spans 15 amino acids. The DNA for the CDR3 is TGTGTCAGTAGGGCGAGGCAGGGAGAGGGCTATGGCTACACCTTC. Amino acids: CVSRARQGEGYGYTF.

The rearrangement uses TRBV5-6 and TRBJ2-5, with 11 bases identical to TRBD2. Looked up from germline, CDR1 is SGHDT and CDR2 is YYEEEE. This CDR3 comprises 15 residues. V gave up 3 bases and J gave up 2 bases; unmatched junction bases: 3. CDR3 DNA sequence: TGTGCCAGCAGCTCACTAGCGGGGGATCAAGAGACCCAGTACTTC. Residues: CASSSLAGDQETQYF.

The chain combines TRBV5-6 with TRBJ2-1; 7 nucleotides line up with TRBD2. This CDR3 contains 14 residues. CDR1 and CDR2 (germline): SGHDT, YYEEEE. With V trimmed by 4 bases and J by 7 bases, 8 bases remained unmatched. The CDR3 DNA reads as TGTGCCAGCAGCCTGGGACGCGGGAGAAATGAGCAGTTCTTC. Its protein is CASSLGRGRNEQFF.

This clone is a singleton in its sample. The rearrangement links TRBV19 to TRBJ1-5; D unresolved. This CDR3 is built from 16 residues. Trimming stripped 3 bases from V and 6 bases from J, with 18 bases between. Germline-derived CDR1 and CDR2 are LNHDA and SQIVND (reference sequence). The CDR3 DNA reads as TGTGCCAGTAGTATGGGCTTTTGGGGAGTCGGTCAGCCCCAGCATTTT. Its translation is CASSMGFWGVGQPQHF.

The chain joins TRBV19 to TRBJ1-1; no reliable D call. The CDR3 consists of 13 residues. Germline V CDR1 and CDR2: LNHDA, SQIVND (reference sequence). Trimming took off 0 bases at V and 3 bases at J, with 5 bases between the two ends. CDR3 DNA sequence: TGTGCCAGTAGTATAGATCTGTACACTGAAGCTTTCTTT. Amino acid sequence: CASSIDLYTEAFF. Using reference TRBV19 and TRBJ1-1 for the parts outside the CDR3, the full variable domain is DGGITQSPKYLFRKEGQNVTLSCEQNLNHDAMYWYRQDPGQGLRLIYYSQIVNDFQKGDIAEGYSVSREKKESFPLTVTSAQKNPTAFYLCASSIDLYTEAFFGQGTRLTVV.

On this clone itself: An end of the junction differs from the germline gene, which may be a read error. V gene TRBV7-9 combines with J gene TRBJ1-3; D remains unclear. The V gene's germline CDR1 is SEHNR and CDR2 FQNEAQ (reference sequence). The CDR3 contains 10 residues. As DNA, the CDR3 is TGTGCCAGCAGCCTAGCAACCATATATTTT. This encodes CASSLATIYF.

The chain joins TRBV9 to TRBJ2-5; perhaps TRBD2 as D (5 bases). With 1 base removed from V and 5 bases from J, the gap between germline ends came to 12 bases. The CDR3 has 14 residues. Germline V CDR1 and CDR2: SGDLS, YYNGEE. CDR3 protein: CASSVNPSRETQYF. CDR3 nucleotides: TGTGCCAGCAGCGTAAATCCTAGCCGGGAGACCCAGTACTTC.

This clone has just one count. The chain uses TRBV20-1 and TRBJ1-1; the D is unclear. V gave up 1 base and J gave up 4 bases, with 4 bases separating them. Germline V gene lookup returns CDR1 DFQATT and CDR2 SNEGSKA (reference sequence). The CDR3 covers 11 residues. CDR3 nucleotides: TGCAGTGCTAGAGGAAGCACTGAAGCTTTCTTT. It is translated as CSARGSTEAFF.

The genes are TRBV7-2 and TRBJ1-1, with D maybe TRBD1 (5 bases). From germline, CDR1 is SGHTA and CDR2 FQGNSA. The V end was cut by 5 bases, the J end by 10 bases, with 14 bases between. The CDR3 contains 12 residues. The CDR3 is CASSRGASGAFF. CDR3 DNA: TGTGCCAGCAGCCGGGGCGCATCAGGAGCTTTCTTT.